This passage covers 18 T cell receptor beta chains from one sample sequenced in a study of tumor-infiltrating lymphocytes in primary liver carcinoma (dated by TCRdb to 2017 to 2019). TRIzol reagent was used to extract blood RNA from unsorted whole blood, while the DNeasy Blood & Tissue kit provided the germline DNA. The sequencing machine was an Illumina HiSeq 2500. A constant-region primer and ProtoScript II reverse transcriptase were used to reverse-transcribe TCRbeta-specific cDNA from roughly 0.55 ug total RNA. The TCRbeta libraries were prepared through three rounds of nested multiplex PCR following a slightly modified ARM-PCR procedure. The first two PCR rounds used multiplex TRBV1-TRBV30 forward primers with a Cbeta reverse primer, each for about 10 cycles. TCRdb reprocessing: public reads trimmed at Q25 with fastp, clones called with MiXCR, in-frame beta chains kept. Every entry covers one CDR3 protein and lists the most common genes and DNA from its rows. The sample table lists 300,000 to 400,000 distinct CDR3 sequences, about 65% of them with a count of one. In total, the top ten clones hold approximately 5.9% of the sample.

Sequencing was carried out using peripheral blood. The receptors were gathered from a man aged 40-49 years with primary liver carcinoma and hepatitis B virus infection.

The chain recombines TRBV6-5 with TRBJ2-7, with 8 bases aligning to TRBD1. The J segment lost 0 bases and the V segment lost 0 bases, leaving 7 bases of the junction unmatched. Germline V gene lookup returns CDR1 MNHEY and CDR2 SVGAGI. The CDR3 covers 17 residues. Here the CDR3 DNA reads TGTGCCAGCAGTTACTCAGGGGCAGGGGGCGTCTCCTACGAGCAGTACTTC. Amino acid sequence: CASSYSGAGGVSYEQYF.

A note on this clonotype: With a much larger clone just one base away, this may be a read error. The chain is built from TRBV5-4 and TRBJ2-5, with 7 bases matching TRBD2. The length of the CDR3 is 15 residues. The germline V gene has CDR1 SGHNT and CDR2 YYREEE (reference sequence). V dropped 3 bases and J dropped 2; count of bases not matched to a gene: 7. The CDR3 loop is CASSSGGLKQETQYF. CDR3 in DNA: TGTGCCAGCAGCTCGGGAGGACTAAAGCAAGAGACCCAGTACTTC.

CDR3 sequence: CASSPIGSTDTQHF. The CDR3 DNA is TGTGCCAGCAGCCCCATCGGCAGCACAGATACGCAGCATTTT. This chain connects TRBV11-2 to TRBJ2-3; the D is unclear. The J call may be in error: the DNA end matches TRBJ1-5 better. CDR3 length: 14 amino acids. In germline, CDR1 is SGHAT, CDR2 FQNNGV.

Concerning this clonotype itself: Since a much larger clone is just one base distant, this may be a read error. The genes are TRBV12-3 or TRBV12-4 and TRBJ1-5; unclear D gene. The DNA end favors TRBJ2-3, so the J call may be wrong. CDR3 size: 14 residues. The chain's CDR3 is CASTTNSGNQPQYF. The CDR3, as DNA: TGTGCCAGCACGACGAATTCGGGCAATCAGCCCCAGTATTTT.

This clonotype turned up a few times. The chain combines TRBV30 with TRBJ2-5; 7 positions match TRBD2. V lost 0 bases and J lost 14; bases outside the gene matches: 21. The CDR3 length is 16 residues. Germline CDR1 GTSNPN, CDR2 SVGIG (reference sequence). The CDR3 sequence is CAWSVPLRGRAQASYF. The CDR3 DNA follows: TGTGCCTGGAGTGTACCTCTACGGGGGAGGGCCCAAGCCTCCTACTTC.

This clonotype was found many times. The V and J genes are TRBV6-5 and TRBJ2-7, with D possibly being TRBD2 (6 bases). Germline CDR1 MNHEY, CDR2 SVGAGI. V was clipped by 3 bases and J by 4 bases, with 13 bases between them. The CDR3 runs 14 residues. For the CDR3, the DNA is TGTGCCAGCAGTTATACCGGGAGAGGTTACGAGCAGTACTTC. It encodes CASSYTGRGYEQYF.

The CDR3 loop reads CASSPQFVGTGELFF. The CDR3 region has the DNA TGTGCCAGCAGCCCACAATTTGTGGGCACCGGGGAGCTGTTTTTT. The chain employs TRBV5-6 and TRBJ2-2; no clear D. The germline V gene has CDR1 SGHDT and CDR2 YYEEEE. The CDR3 covers 15 residues. Trimming cost V 4 bases and J 4 bases, with 14 bases left between them. Filled out from reference TRBV5-6 and TRBJ2-2, the complete variable domain reads DAGVTQSPTHLIKTRGQQVTLRCSPKSGHDTVSWYQQALGQGPQFIFQYYEEEERQRGNFPDRFSGHQFPNYSSELNVNALLLGDSALYLCASSPQFVGTGELFFGEGSRLTVL.

The chain joins TRBV11-2 to TRBJ2-5, with TRBD2 as a possible D gene (6 bases). CDR3 size: 12 residues. Germline CDR1 and CDR2: SGHAT and FQNNGV. The CDR3, as DNA: TGTGTCAGTAGCTCCCGGGGGTACACCCAGTACTTC. Protein sequence: CVSSSRGYTQYF. The full variable domain, with the rest looked up from reference TRBV11-2 and TRBJ2-5, is EAGVAQSPRYKIIEKRQSVAFWCNPISGHATLYWYQQILGQGPKLLIQFQNNGVVDDSQLPKDRFSAERLKGVDSTLKIQPAKLEDSAVYLCVSSSRGYTQYFGPGTRLLVL.

This clonotype was found once. A much larger clone lies one base from this, so it may be a read error. The rearrangement uses TRBV6-6 and TRBJ2-5; TRBD2 might be the D (6 bases). This CDR3 spans 14 amino acids. Germline CDR1 reads MNHNY; CDR2 reads SVGAGI (reference sequence). V was clipped by 6 bases and J by 5 bases, with 16 bases between them. CDR3 coding DNA: TGTGCCAGCAGAAATCAGCGGGTAAAGGAGACCCAGTACTTC. Amino acid sequence: CASRNQRVKETQYF.

This clonotype was counted between two and nine times. A much larger clone sits a single nucleotide away, making a read error possible. The rearrangement uses TRBV6-5 and TRBJ2-5, with TRBD1 identical over 9 bases. The V gene's germline CDR1 is MNHEY and CDR2 SVGAGI. The length of the CDR3 is 15 residues. CDR3 nucleotide sequence: TGTGTCAGCAGCAGGGAACAGGGGGCGGGGGAGACCCAGTACTTC. Translated, it gives CVSSREQGAGETQYF.

This clonotype was recorded many times. J is TRBJ2-5 and V is TRBV10-2; TRBD2 is a possible D gene (5 bases). The length of the CDR3 is 15 residues. Germline values: CDR1 WSHSY, CDR2 SAAADI. Trimming cost V 6 bases and J 5 bases, with 19 bases left between them. The CDR3 sequence: CASREDGIPRETQYF. As DNA, the CDR3 is TGCGCCAGCAGAGAGGACGGGATCCCAAGGGAGACCCAGTACTTC.

This clonotype has a single count. Likely a read error: the CDR3 ends without its conserved phenylalanine or tryptophan. No DNA is shown, since the ends of the CDR3 on it are uncertain; the CDR3 is the one TCRdb lists. V and J are TRBV29-1 and TRBJ1-2; the table gives TRBD1 as D, unverified against the DNA. The length of the CDR3 is 13 amino acids, counting both ends. Germline CDR1 reads SQVTM; CDR2 reads ANQGSEA. CDR3 in amino acids: CSVARDRGRGYAL.

This clonotype showed up just once. Possible read error: a much larger clone is one base away. V gene TRBV14 combines with J gene TRBJ2-1; 11 nucleotides align to TRBD2. Germline CDR1 reads SGHDN; CDR2 reads FVKESK. Trimming removed 2 bases from V and 7 bases from J; junction bases left unmatched: 7. The CDR3 consists of 16 residues. CDR3 residues: CASSQRLAGMGNEQFF. The CDR3, as DNA: TGTGCCAGCAGCCAACGACTAGCGGGAATGGGGAATGAGCAGTTCTTC.

Turning to this clonotype: A much larger clone is a single base away; this may be a read error. This rearrangement joins TRBV4-1 to TRBJ1-2; no clear D gene. There are 14 residues in the CDR3. CDR1 and CDR2 (germline): MGHRA, YSYEKL. The CDR3 nucleotides read TGCGCCAGCAGCCAAGGGCCGGCAAGCTATGTCTACACCTTC. This gives the protein CASSQGPASYVYTF.

Concerning this clonotype itself: Compared with germline, one end of the junction differs, possibly owing to a read error. The rearrangement uses TRBV11-2 and TRBJ2-1; the D call may be TRBD1 or TRBD2 (7 bases each). The CDR3 extends over 17 amino acids. Germline CDR1 reads SGHAT; CDR2 reads FQNNGV. CDR3 in amino acids: CASSALTGLGGYIEQFF. CDR3 DNA: TGTGCCAGCAGCGCTCTCACCGGACTAGGGGGCTACATTGAGCAGTTCTTC.

A few counts support this clonotype. The V call is TRBV30, the J call TRBJ2-7; 9 nucleotides agree with TRBD1. This CDR3 is built from 12 residues. V trimming: 4 bases; J trimming: 3 bases; junction bases outside the gene matches: 1. From germline, CDR1 is GTSNPN and CDR2 SVGIG (reference sequence). This CDR3 reads CAWKTGGYEQYF. In DNA, the CDR3 is TGTGCCTGGAAGACAGGGGGCTACGAGCAGTACTTC.

Turning to this clonotype: This may arise from a read error, as a much more abundant clone is one base away. The DNA for the CDR3 is TGTGCCAGCGGCCGTGTACCGGGTCCAGCTTTCTTT. The encoded protein is CASGRVPGPAFF. The chain employs TRBV6-1 and TRBJ1-1; no reliable D call. Trimming pared 8 bases from V and 10 bases from J, leaving 17 bases between. The CDR3 spans 12 residues. Germline CDR1 and CDR2: MNHNS and SASEGT.

Concerning this clonotype: The junction differs from germline at one of its ends, possibly a read error. The chain combines TRBV9 with TRBJ1-2, with D hard to call. The CDR3 loop spans 14 amino acids. In germline, CDR1 is SGDLS, CDR2 YYNGEE. DNA for the CDR3: TGTGCCAGCAGCGTAGGAAGAGCTAACTATGGCTACGCCTTC. This encodes CASSVGRANYGYAF.